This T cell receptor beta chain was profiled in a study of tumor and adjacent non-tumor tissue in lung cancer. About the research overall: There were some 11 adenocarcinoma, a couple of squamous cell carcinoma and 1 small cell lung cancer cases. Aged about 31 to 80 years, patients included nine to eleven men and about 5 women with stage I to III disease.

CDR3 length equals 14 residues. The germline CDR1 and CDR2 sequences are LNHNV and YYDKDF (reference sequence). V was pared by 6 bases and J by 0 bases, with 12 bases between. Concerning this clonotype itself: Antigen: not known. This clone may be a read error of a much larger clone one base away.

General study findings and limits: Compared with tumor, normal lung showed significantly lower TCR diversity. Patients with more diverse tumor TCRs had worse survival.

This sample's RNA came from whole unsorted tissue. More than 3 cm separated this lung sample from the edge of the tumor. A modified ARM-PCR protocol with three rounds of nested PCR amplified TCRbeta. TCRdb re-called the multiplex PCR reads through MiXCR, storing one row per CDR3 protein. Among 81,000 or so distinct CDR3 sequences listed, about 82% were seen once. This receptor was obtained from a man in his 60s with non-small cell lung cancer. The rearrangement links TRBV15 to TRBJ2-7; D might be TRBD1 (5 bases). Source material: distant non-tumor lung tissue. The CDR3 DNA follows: TGTGCCACCAGTAAGGGGCCGGACTCCTACGAGCAGTACTTC. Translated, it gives CATSKGPDSYEQYF.